This T cell receptor beta chain was observed in a study of post-analysis software for immune sequencing data. Prepared TCR beta cDNA libraries contained unique molecular identifiers. With about 0.95 to 11 million T cells as the source, 450,000 to 600,000 cDNA molecules resulted. TCRdb fed the PCR reads into MiXCR, producing one record per CDR3 protein. The table has hundreds of thousands of distinct CDR3 sequences, less than 35% seen once; the top ten hold around 0.6%. This clonotype turned up a few times. Antigen unknown. It is unclear where the CDR3 begins or ends on the DNA, so no DNA is shown, and the CDR3 is as TCRdb lists it. Study-wide results and limits: For normalized Chao1 diversity, multiple sclerosis patients scored significantly lower than controls did.

This sequence originates from a girl between 5 and 17 years old with multiple sclerosis. Source material: blood.

The CDR3 protein is CASSFGPGTEAFF. This chain uses TRBV12-3 or TRBV12-4 with TRBJ1-1. Inclusive of both ends, the CDR3 amounts to 13 amino acids.